These T cell receptor beta chains were read from a single sample in a study of Ad26.COV2.S vaccination and SARS-CoV-2 variants. The table came from immunoSEQ multiplex PCR; TCRdb's copy has only in-frame clones and leaves some out. The sample holds 400,000 to 450,000 clones, about 92% seen once. The material was peripheral blood, obtained in a trial of Ad26.COV2.S vaccine versus placebo. These receptor sequences come from a person between 18 and 59 years old who received the Ad26.COV2.S COVID-19 vaccine or a placebo. CDR3s include the opening cysteine and the closing phenylalanine or tryptophan. A D gene is named only where the DNA matches it firmly. Expanded clones are given a class, and other clones once, few, many or no size at all.

CASSLLASEQFF TGTGCCAGCTCACTGCTAGCATCTGAGCAGTTCTTC TRBJ2-1 NA NA TRBV18
CSAPWGYGYTF TGCAGTGCCCCCTGGGGGTATGGCTACACCTTC TRBJ1-2 NA NA TRBV20-1
CSASAGAGDTQYF TGCAGTGCCAGTGCCGGGGCCGGAGATACGCAGTATTTT TRBJ2-3 NA NA TRBV20-1
CATYFGGATEAFF TGTGCCACCTATTTTGGGGGAGCCACTGAAGCTTTCTTT TRBJ1-1 NA NA TRBV28
CASSFGVPGTDTQYF TGTGCCAGCAGTTTCGGGGTACCAGGCACAGATACGCAGTATTTT TRBJ2-3 NA NA TRBV6-5
CASSPGPEGYEQYF TGTGCCAGCAGTCCGGGACCGGAAGGCTACGAGCAGTACTTC TRBJ2-7 NA NA TRBV27
CASSLAGRAYSGANVLTF TGTGCCAGCAGCTTGGCGGGCAGGGCCTACTCTGGGGCCAACGTCCTGACTTTC TRBJ2-6 NA NA TRBV5-4
CASSRGLAGEGEQYF TGCGCCAGCAGTAGGGGACTAGCGGGAGAGGGCGAGCAGTACTTC TRBJ2-7 once TRBD2 TRBV10-2
CASSPLGQGEETQYF TGTGCCAGCAGTCCCCTAGGACAGGGGGAAGAGACCCAGTACTTC TRBJ2-5 NA TRBD1 TRBV28
CASSRTSVNTGELFF TGTGCCAGCAGCCGTACTAGTGTGAACACCGGGGAGCTGTTTTTT TRBJ2-2 NA NA TRBV3-1/TRBV3-2
CASSLVGTGGTSVTDTQYF TGCGCCAGCAGCTTGGTTGGCACAGGGGGTACATCTGTCACAGATACGCAGTATTTT TRBJ2-3 NA TRBD1 TRBV5-1
CAWSPGTGTYEQYF TGTGCCTGGAGTCCCGGGACAGGGACCTACGAGCAGTACTTC TRBJ2-7 few TRBD1 TRBV30
CASSLTFGLISNYGYTF TGCGCCAGCAGCTTAACCTTTGGTCTTATATCCAACTATGGCTACACCTTC TRBJ1-2 NA NA TRBV5-1
CASSPGTGTKDSNQPQHF TGTGCCAGCAGCCCCGGGACAGGGACTAAGGATAGCAATCAGCCCCAGCATTTT TRBJ1-5 NA TRBD1 TRBV7-9
CASSEVWRNEQFF TGTGCCAGCAGTGAGGTTTGGCGTAATGAGCAGTTCTTC TRBJ2-1 NA NA TRBV6-1
CASSSPGQSTDTQYF TGTGCCAGCAGCTCCCCGGGACAGAGCACAGATACGCAGTATTTT TRBJ2-3 NA TRBD1 TRBV7-6